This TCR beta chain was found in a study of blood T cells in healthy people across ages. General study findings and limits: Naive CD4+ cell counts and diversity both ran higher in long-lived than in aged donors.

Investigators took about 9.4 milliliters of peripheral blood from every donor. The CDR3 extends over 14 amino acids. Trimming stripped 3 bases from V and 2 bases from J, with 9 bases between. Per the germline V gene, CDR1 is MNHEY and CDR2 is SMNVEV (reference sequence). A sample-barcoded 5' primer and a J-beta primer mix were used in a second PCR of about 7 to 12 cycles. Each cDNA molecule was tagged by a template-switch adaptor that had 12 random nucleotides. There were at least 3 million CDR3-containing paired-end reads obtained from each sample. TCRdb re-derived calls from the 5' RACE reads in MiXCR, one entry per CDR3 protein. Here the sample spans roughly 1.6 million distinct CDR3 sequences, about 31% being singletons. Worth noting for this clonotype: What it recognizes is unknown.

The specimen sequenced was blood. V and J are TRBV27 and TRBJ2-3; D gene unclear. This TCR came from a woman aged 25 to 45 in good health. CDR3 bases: TGTGCCAGCAGTTTGAACAAGGTCACAGATACGCAGTATTTT. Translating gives CASSLNKVTDTQYF.